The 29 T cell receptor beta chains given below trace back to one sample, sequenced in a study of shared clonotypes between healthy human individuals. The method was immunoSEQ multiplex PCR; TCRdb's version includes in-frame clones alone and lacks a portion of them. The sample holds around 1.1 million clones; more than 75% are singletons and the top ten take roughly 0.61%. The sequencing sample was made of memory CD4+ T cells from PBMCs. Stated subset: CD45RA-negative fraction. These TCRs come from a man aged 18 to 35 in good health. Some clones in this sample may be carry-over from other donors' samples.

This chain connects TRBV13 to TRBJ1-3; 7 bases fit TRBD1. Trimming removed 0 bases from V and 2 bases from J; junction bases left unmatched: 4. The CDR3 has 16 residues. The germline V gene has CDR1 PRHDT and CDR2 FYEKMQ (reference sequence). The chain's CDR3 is CASSLGTGLAGNTIYF. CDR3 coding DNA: TGTGCCAGCAGCTTAGGGACAGGGCTGGCTGGAAACACCATATATTTT.

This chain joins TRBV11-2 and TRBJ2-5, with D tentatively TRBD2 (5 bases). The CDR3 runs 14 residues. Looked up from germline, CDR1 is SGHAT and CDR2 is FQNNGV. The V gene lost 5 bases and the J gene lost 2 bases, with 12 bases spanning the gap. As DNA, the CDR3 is TGTGCCAGCAGCATTACCGGGAAACAAGAGACCCAGTACTTC. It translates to CASSITGKQETQYF.

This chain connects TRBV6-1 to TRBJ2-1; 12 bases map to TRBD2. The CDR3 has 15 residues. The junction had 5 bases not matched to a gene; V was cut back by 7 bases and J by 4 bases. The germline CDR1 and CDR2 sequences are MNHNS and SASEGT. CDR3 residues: CASNTGLAGYNEQFF. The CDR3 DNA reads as TGTGCCAGCAACACTGGACTAGCGGGGTACAATGAGCAGTTCTTC.

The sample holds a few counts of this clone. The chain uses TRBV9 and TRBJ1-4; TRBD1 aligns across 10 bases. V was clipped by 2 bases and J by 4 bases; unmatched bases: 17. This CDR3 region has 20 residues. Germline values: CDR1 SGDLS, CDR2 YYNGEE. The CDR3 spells CASSVSPGQGLGFGNEKLFF. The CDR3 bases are TGTGCCAGCAGCGTCAGCCCGGGACAGGGGTTAGGATTCGGTAATGAAAAACTGTTTTTT.

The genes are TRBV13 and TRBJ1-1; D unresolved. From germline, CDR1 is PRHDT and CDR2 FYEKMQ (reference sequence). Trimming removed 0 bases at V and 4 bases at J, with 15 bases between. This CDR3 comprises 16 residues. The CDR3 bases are TGTGCCAGCAGCTTAGGCCCCCAAGATGGTTCCACTGAAGCTTTCTTT. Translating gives CASSLGPQDGSTEAFF.

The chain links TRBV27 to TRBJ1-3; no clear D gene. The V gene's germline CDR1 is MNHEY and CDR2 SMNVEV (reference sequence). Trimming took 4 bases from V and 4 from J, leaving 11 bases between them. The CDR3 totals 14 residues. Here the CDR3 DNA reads TGTGCCAGCAGTTATAAGGGCTGGGGAAACACCATATATTTT. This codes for CASSYKGWGNTIYF.

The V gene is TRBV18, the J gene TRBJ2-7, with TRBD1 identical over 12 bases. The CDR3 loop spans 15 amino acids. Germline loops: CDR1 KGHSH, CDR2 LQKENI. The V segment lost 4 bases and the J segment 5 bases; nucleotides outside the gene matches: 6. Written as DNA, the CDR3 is TGTGCCAGCTCACGTGGGACAGGGGGCTTCAACGAGCAGTACTTC. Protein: CASSRGTGGFNEQYF.

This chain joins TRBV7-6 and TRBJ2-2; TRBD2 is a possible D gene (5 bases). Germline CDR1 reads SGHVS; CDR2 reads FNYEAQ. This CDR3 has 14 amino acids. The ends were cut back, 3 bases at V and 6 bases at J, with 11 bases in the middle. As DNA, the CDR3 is TGTGCCAGCAGCTTTAATAGCGTTGCCGGGGAGCTGTTTTTT. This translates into CASSFNSVAGELFF.

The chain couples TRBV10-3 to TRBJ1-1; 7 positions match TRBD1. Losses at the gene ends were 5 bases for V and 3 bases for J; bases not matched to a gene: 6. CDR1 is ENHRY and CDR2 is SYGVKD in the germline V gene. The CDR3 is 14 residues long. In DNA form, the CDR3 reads TGTGCCATCAGTCCGACAGGGAAAGACACTGAAGCTTTCTTT. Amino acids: CAISPTGKDTEAFF.

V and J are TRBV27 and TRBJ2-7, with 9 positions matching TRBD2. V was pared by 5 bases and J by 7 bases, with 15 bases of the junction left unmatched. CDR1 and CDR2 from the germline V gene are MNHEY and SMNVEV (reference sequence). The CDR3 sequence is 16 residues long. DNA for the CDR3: TGTGCCAGCAGTCCCCGCACGACTAGCGGCTCGAGTGAGCAGTACTTC. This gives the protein CASSPRTTSGSSEQYF.

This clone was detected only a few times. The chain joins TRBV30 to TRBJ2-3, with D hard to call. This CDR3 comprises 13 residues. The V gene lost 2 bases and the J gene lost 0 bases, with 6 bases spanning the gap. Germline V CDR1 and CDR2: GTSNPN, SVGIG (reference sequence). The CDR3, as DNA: TGTGCCTGGAGTCTGTCTAGCACAGATACGCAGTATTTT. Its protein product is CAWSLSSTDTQYF.

The CDR3 sequence: CASSPLVRDRDNYGYTF. In DNA form, the CDR3 reads TGTGCCAGCAGTCCCTTAGTCCGGGACAGGGATAACTATGGCTACACCTTC. V usage is TRBV27 and J usage is TRBJ1-2; TRBD1 aligns across 9 bases. The V gene end was trimmed by 5 bases and the J gene end by 1 base; junction bases not matched to a gene: 11. The CDR3 is 17 amino acids. Per the germline V gene, CDR1 is MNHEY and CDR2 is SMNVEV (reference sequence).

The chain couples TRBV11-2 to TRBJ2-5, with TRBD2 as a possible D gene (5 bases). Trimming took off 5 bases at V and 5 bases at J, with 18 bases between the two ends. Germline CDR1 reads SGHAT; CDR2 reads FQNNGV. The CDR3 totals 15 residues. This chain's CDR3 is CASSPGVGMGETQYF. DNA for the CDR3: TGTGCCAGCAGCCCCGGGGTGGGGATGGGGGAGACCCAGTACTTC. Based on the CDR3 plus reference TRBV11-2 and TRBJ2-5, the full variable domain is EAGVAQSPRYKIIEKRQSVAFWCNPISGHATLYWYQQILGQGPKLLIQFQNNGVVDDSQLPKDRFSAERLKGVDSTLKIQPAKLEDSAVYLCASSPGVGMGETQYFGPGTRLLVL.

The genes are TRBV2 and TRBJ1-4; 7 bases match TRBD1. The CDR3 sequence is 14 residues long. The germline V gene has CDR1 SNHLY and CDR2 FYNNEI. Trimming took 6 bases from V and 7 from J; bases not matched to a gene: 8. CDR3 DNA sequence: TGTGCCAGCAGGAACAGGGGAGGTGGTGAAAAACTGTTTTTT. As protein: CASRNRGGGEKLFF.

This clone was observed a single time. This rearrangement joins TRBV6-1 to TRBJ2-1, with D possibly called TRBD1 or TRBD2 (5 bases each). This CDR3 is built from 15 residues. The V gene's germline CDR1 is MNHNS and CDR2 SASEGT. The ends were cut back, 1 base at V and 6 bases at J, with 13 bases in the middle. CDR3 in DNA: TGTGCCAGCAGTGAAGGGGTAGCAGGGACCAATGAGCAGTTCTTC. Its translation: CASSEGVAGTNEQFF.

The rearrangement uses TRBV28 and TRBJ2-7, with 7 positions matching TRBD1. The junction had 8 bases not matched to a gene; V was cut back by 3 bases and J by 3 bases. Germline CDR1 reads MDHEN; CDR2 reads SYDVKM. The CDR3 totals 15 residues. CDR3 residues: CASSFSGTDNYEQYF. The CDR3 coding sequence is TGTGCCAGCAGTTTCTCCGGGACAGATAACTACGAGCAGTACTTC.

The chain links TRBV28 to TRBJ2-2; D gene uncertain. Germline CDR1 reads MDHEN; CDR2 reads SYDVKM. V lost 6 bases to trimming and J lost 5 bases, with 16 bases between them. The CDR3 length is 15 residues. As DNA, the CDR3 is TGTGCCAGCAGCATTGCAGGCCGGGTAACCGGGGAGCTGTTTTTT. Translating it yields CASSIAGRVTGELFF.

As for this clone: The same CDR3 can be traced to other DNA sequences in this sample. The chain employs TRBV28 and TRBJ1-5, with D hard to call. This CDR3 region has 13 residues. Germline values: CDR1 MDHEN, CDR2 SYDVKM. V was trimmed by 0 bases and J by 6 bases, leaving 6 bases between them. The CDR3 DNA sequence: TGTGCCAGCAGTTTATGGGGTGGTCAGCCCCAGCATTTT. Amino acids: CASSLWGGQPQHF.

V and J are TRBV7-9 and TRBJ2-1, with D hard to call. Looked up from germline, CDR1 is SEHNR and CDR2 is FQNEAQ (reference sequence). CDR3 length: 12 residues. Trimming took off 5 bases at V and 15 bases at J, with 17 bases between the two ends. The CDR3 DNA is TGTGCCAGCAGCCGGGCCGGATCAAGTACGTTCTTC. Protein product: CASSRAGSSTFF.

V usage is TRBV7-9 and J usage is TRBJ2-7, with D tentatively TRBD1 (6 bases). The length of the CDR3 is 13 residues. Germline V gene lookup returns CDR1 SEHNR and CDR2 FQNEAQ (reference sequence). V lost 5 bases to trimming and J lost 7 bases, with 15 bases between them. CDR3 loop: CASSRTVGGEQYF. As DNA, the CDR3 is TGTGCCAGCAGCCGGACAGTTGGCGGAGAGCAGTACTTC.

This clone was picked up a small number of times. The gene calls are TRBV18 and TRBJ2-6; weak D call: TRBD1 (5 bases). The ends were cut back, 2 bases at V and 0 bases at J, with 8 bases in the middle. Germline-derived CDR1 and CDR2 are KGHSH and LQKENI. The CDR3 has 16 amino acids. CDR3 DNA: TGTGCCAGCTCACCAGGACATCTCTCTGGGGCCAACGTCCTGACTTTC. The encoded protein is CASSPGHLSGANVLTF.

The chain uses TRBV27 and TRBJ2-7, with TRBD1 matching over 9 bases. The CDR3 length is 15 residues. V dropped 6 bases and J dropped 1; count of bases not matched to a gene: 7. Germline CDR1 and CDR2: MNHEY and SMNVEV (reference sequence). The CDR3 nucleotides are TGTGCCAGCAGATCACCCGGGACAGGGTCCTACGAGCAGTACTTC. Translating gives CASRSPGTGSYEQYF.

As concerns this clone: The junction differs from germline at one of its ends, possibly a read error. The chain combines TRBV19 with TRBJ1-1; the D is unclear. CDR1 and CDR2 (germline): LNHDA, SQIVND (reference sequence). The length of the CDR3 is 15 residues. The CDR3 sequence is CASSIVATQQTGAFF. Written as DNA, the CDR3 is TGTGCCAGTAGTATAGTTGCGACACAACAAACTGGAGCTTTCTTT.

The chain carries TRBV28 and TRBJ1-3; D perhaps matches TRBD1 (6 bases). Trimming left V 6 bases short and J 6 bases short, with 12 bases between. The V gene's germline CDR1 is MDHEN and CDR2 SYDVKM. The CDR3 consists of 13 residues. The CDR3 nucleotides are TGTGCCAGCAGAAGGACAGTGGAAAACACCATATATTTT. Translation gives CASRRTVENTIYF.

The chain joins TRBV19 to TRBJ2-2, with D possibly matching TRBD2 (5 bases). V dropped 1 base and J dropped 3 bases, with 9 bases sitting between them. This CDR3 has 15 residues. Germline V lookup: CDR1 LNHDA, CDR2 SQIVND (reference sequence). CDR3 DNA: TGTGCCAGTAGTATAGGCCTAGCCTACACCGGGGAGCTGTTTTTT. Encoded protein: CASSIGLAYTGELFF.

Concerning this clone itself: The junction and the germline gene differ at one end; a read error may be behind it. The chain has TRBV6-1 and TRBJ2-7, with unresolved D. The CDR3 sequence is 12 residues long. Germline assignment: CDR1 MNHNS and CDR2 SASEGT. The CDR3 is CASGDIPYEQYF. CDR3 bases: TGTGCCAGCGGTGACATACCCTACGAGCAGTACTTC.

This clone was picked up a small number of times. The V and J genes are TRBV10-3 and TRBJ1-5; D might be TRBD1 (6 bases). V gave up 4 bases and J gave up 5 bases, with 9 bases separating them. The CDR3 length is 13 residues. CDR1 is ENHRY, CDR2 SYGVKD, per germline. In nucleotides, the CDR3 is TGTGCCATCAGTGGGGCAGGGGATCAGCCCCAGCATTTT. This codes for CAISGAGDQPQHF.

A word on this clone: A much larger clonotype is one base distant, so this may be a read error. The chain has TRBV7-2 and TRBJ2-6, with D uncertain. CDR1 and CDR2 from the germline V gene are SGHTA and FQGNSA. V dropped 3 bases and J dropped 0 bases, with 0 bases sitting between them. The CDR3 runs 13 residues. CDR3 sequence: CASSFSGANVLTF. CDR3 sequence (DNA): TGTGCCAGCAGCTTCTCTGGGGCCAACGTCCTGACTTTC.

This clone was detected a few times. CDR3 sequence (DNA): TGTGCCACCAGCAGAGGGGGGACAGGAACTAACTATGGCTACACCTTC. It codes for CATSRGGTGTNYGYTF. The rearrangement joins TRBV15 to TRBJ1-2; 8 bases fit TRBD1. The CDR3 spans 16 residues. CDR1 and CDR2 from the germline V gene are LNHNV and YYDKDF (reference sequence). The V gene end was trimmed by 1 base and the J gene end by 0 bases; junction bases not matched to a gene: 4.